This T cell receptor beta chain was profiled in a study of response to subunit inactivated influenza vaccine. Study-wide findings and caveats: Authors suggested seasonal influenza vaccinations each recruit few new T cells.

Regarding this clonotype: Its target is not known.

The CDR3 runs 12 residues. Trimming at V came to 5 bases and at J to 6 bases, leaving 3 bases not matched to a gene. TCRdb processed the RT-PCR reads anew with MiXCR; each CDR3 protein has one entry. The sample carries under 950,000 distinct CDR3 sequences, approximately 22% recorded once. Here the sequenced sample was PBMCs from blood, taken roughly 5 days after vaccination. The V call is TRBV12-3 or TRBV12-4, the J call TRBJ1-1; TRBD1 matches at 7 bases. The sequence came from a man aged 50 to 60 who received an inactivated influenza vaccine. CDR3 region: CASSRGHAEAFF. DNA for the CDR3: TGTGCCAGCAGTAGGGGGCACGCTGAAGCTTTCTTT.